This T cell receptor (beta chain) was recorded in a study of blood T cell repertoires in COVID-19. For the study at large: Whether acute or convalescent, the COVID-19 samples came from the United States, Italy and Spain.

The assay was immunoSEQ multiplex PCR, and TCRdb's table has in-frame clones only and misses some. Found here are around 370,000 clones, around 87% of them singletons; the top ten hold around 7%. Germline values: CDR1 MDHEN, CDR2 SYDVKM. This CDR3 has 13 residues. V shed 3 bases and J shed 7 bases, with 9 bases lying between them. The sequencing sample was made of peripheral blood. The origin of this receptor is a man aged 18 to 29 with active or convalescent COVID-19. The chain couples TRBV28 to TRBJ1-4, with D perhaps matching TRBD1 (5 bases). In nucleotides, the CDR3 is TGTGCCAGCAGTTTTCAGGGAACTGAAAAACTGTTTTTT. It specifies CASSFQGTEKLFF.